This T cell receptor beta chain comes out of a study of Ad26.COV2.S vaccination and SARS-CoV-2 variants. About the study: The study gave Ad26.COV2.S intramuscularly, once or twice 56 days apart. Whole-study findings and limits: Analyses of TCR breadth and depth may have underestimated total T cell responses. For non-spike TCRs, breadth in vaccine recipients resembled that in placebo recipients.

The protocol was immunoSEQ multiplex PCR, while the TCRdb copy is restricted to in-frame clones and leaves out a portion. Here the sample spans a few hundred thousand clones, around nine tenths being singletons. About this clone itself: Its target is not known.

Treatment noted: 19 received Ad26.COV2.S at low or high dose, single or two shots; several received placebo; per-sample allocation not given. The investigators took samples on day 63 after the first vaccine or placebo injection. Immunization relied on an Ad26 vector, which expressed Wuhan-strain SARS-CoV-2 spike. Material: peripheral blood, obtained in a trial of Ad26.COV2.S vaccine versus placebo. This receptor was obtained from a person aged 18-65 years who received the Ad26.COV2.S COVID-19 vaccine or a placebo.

For the CDR3, the DNA is TGTGCCAGCAGTCCTGGACAGGTTGGCAATGAGCAGTTCTTC. This translates into CASSPGQVGNEQFF. J is TRBJ2-1 and V is TRBV28; 7 bases map to TRBD1. Germline lookup yields CDR1 MDHEN and CDR2 SYDVKM. The CDR3 loop spans 14 amino acids. V was pared by 5 bases and J by 6 bases, with 7 bases of the junction left unmatched.